This T cell receptor (beta chain) was sequenced in a study of T cells in Graves' hyperthyroidism and ophthalmopathy. General observations from the study: Median prediction lead before ophthalmopathy onset was about 6.5 months with the model. A model built on 13 V-J features separated ophthalmopathy from stable hyperthyroidism. Among clonotypes expanded in thyroid above 0.001, most were also found in blood.

Orbital computed tomography, thyroid ultrasound, serum thyroxine and TRAb, and clinical symptoms together informed the diagnoses. TCR beta CDR3 regions were amplified from RNA. A set of HTBI primers served as the primers for a first-round RT-PCR of the TCR CDR3. TCRdb analysed the multiplex PCR reads with MiXCR anew, one entry per CDR3 protein. This sample yields more than 550,000 distinct CDR3 sequences, of which less than 45% are seen a single time; less than 9.5% belongs to the top ten. The germline gives CDR1 PRHDT, CDR2 FYEKMQ (reference sequence). The CDR3 totals 13 residues. The junction had 4 bases not matched to a gene; V was cut back by 6 bases and J by 3 bases. With respect to this clonotype: Its target is unknown.

The sequence came from an adult man with Graves' disease, either hyperthyroidism or ophthalmopathy (not recorded which). The chain uses TRBV13 and TRBJ2-7; 8 bases line up with TRBD1. The sample taken for sequencing was peripheral blood or thyroid tissue (not recorded which). The CDR3 protein is CASSHDRGYEQYF. The CDR3 region has the DNA TGTGCCAGCAGTCACGACAGGGGCTACGAGCAGTACTTC.